These 18 T cell receptor beta chains came from one sample sequenced in a study of beta chain features in type 1 diabetes. The whole isolated RNA underwent reverse transcription, so sequencing captured expressed TCRB transcripts. Profiling relied on immunoSEQ multiplex PCR, and the TCRdb table lists in-frame clones only, not all of them. The sample has around 450,000 clones; over 9.5% are singletons. The specimen sequenced was naive CD4+ T cells from blood. The receptor source for this set is a woman aged 18 to 35 in good health.

The rearrangement links TRBV11-2 to TRBJ2-3; no clear D gene. This CDR3 spans 12 amino acids. Germline values: CDR1 SGHAT, CDR2 FQNNGV. The germline V and J ends were trimmed by 0 bases and 4 bases, with 2 bases remaining between them. In DNA, the CDR3 is TGTGCCAGCAGCTTAGAACCAGATACGCAGTATTTT. It specifies CASSLEPDTQYF.

This clone was seen a handful of times. The chain couples TRBV18 to TRBJ2-3; D unresolved. V lost 2 bases and J lost 3, with 9 bases in between. From germline, CDR1 is KGHSH and CDR2 LQKENI. CDR3 length: 14 amino acids. CDR3 bases: TGTGCCAGCTCACCAGAGACTGTGACAGATACGCAGTATTTT. Translation: CASSPETVTDTQYF.

This clone occurred a few times. This rearrangement joins TRBV19 to TRBJ1-2, with D unclear. With 2 bases removed from V and 3 bases from J, the gap between germline ends came to 7 bases. In germline, CDR1 is LNHDA, CDR2 SQIVND (reference sequence). The CDR3 extends over 13 amino acids. CDR3 sequence (DNA): TGTGCCAGTAGTATACGGGATCACTATGGCTACACCTTC. Translating gives CASSIRDHYGYTF. Full variable domain (outside the CDR3, taken from reference TRBV19 and TRBJ1-2): DGGITQSPKYLFRKEGQNVTLSCEQNLNHDAMYWYRQDPGQGLRLIYYSQIVNDFQKGDIAEGYSVSREKKESFPLTVTSAQKNPTAFYLCASSIRDHYGYTFGSGTRLTVV.

This clone was counted only a few times. The CDR3 coding sequence is TGTGCCAGTACTCAGAGAGAGAACACTGAAGCTTTCTTT. It translates to CASTQRENTEAFF. This chain joins TRBV19 and TRBJ1-1; D is undetermined. Germline lookup yields CDR1 LNHDA and CDR2 SQIVND (reference sequence). Trimming left V 7 bases short and J 1 base short, with 10 bases between. The CDR3 contains 13 residues.

This clone was counted between two and nine times. The rearrangement joins TRBV10-3 to TRBJ2-1; TRBD2 matches at 9 bases. The V segment lost 4 bases and the J segment 4 bases; nucleotides outside the gene matches: 2. The CDR3 runs to 14 residues. The germline V gene encodes CDR1 ENHRY and CDR2 SYGVKD. CDR3 DNA: TGTGCCATCAGTGCTAGCGGGACGTACAATGAGCAGTTCTTC. Translation gives CAISASGTYNEQFF.

This chain joins TRBV29-1 and TRBJ2-7; unclear D gene. The CDR3 runs to 11 residues. V was shortened by 3 bases and J by 3 bases, with 6 bases between the two germline ends. The germline gives CDR1 SQVTM, CDR2 ANQGSEA. CDR3 in DNA: TGCAGCGTTGACAACGGCTACGAGCAGTACGTC. Protein sequence: CSVDNGYEQYV.

V is TRBV7-2 and J is TRBJ2-2; 9 bases line up with TRBD2. The CDR3 totals 17 residues. V lost 2 bases and J lost 0; bases outside the gene matches: 4. Germline V gene lookup returns CDR1 SGHTA and CDR2 FQGNSA. The CDR3 reads CASSLWPSGANTGELFF. In DNA form, the CDR3 reads TGTGCCAGCAGCTTATGGCCTAGCGGGGCGAACACCGGGGAGCTGTTTTTT. The whole variable domain, filled in from reference TRBV7-2 and TRBJ2-2, reads GAGVSQSPSNKVTEKGKDVELRCDPISGHTALYWYRQSLGQGLEFLIYFQGNSAPDKSGLPSDRFSAERTGGSVSTLTIQRTQQEDSAVYLCASSLWPSGANTGELFFGEGSRLTVL.

This clone has a handful of counts. The J gene is TRBJ2-6, the V gene TRBV9; D remains ambiguous. Trimming took off 3 bases at V and 0 bases at J, with 7 bases between the two ends. Germline CDR1 and CDR2: SGDLS and YYNGEE. This CDR3 is 15 amino acids long. The CDR3 loop is CASSAYLSGANVLTF. The CDR3 bases are TGTGCCAGCAGCGCCTACCTCTCTGGGGCCAACGTCCTGACTTTC.

The V call is TRBV7-2, the J call TRBJ1-5; TRBD1 is a possible D gene (6 bases). This CDR3 comprises 15 residues. The V gene's germline CDR1 is SGHTA and CDR2 FQGNSA. The ends were cut back, 5 bases at V and 0 bases at J, with 11 bases in the middle. As DNA, the CDR3 is TGTGCCAGCAGCCAGGGGAGATATAGCAATCAGCCCCAGCATTTT. Translation: CASSQGRYSNQPQHF.

This clone was seen more than once but under ten times. This chain uses TRBV7-9 with TRBJ2-5, with 7 bases identical to TRBD2. The junction had 12 bases not matched to a gene; V was cut back by 6 bases and J by 5 bases. Germline CDR1 and CDR2: SEHNR and FQNEAQ (reference sequence). The CDR3 runs 15 residues. The CDR3 protein is CASRSPRRGVETQYF. The CDR3 DNA follows: TGTGCCAGCAGGTCCCCCCGTCGGGGGGTGGAGACCCAGTACTTC.

V usage is TRBV4-2 and J usage is TRBJ2-3, with D uncertain. The germline V gene encodes CDR1 LGHNA and CDR2 YNFKEQ. Trimming removed 0 bases from V and 1 base from J, with 11 bases in between. The length of the CDR3 is 16 residues. DNA of the CDR3: TGTGCCAGCAGCCAAGATCTCGAAACCGGCACAGATACGCAGTATTTT. As protein: CASSQDLETGTDTQYF.

This clone was observed a handful of times. The DNA of the CDR3 is TGTGCCAGCTCACCCGAGGCTGGACGTAATTCACCCCTCCACTTT. Translation: CASSPEAGRNSPLHF. The rearrangement links TRBV18 to TRBJ1-6; D unresolved. CDR3 length: 15 residues. The ends were cut back, 3 bases at V and 6 bases at J, with 12 bases in the middle. Germline values: CDR1 KGHSH, CDR2 LQKENI.

This clone was observed a handful of times. The rearrangement joins TRBV25-1 to TRBJ1-1; unclear D gene. V was trimmed by 3 bases and J by 4 bases, leaving 12 bases between them. Germline V gene sequence: CDR1 MGHDK, CDR2 SYGVNS. The CDR3 sequence is 14 residues long. CDR3 nucleotides: TGTGCCAGCAGTGACTCGTTAAGTAGCACTGAAGCTTTCTTT. This encodes CASSDSLSSTEAFF.

This clone was seen more than once but under ten times. The J gene is TRBJ2-3, the V gene TRBV2, with D unresolved. CDR3 size: 12 residues. Deletions cut 7 bases from V and 3 bases from J, with 8 bases between. Germline CDR1 reads SNHLY; CDR2 reads FYNNEI. The CDR3 nucleotides read TGTGCCAGCAATATAGTTACAGATACGCAGTATTTT. Translating it yields CASNIVTDTQYF.

The chain combines TRBV9 with TRBJ1-3; D gene uncertain. The CDR3 loop spans 14 amino acids. Germline V gene sequence: CDR1 SGDLS, CDR2 YYNGEE. Trimming cost V 2 bases and J 1 base, with 7 bases left between them. The CDR3 DNA is TGTGCCAGCAGCGTCGAAGGATCTGGAAACACCATATATTTT. Its translation: CASSVEGSGNTIYF.

This clone was detected a few times. The chain links TRBV7-2 to TRBJ1-2, with D perhaps matching TRBD1 (5 bases). The CDR3 spans 14 residues. Germline V gives CDR1 SGHTA, CDR2 FQGNSA. With 5 bases removed from V and 7 bases from J, the gap between germline ends came to 17 bases. The CDR3 here is CASSTTKDGGGYTF. In DNA, the CDR3 is TGTGCCAGCAGCACGACAAAGGACGGGGGTGGCTACACCTTC.

The chain joins TRBV9 to TRBJ2-5; no firm D call. The better agreement between TRBJ2-7 and the DNA end casts doubt on the J call. The CDR3 sequence is 13 residues long. Germline CDR1 reads SGDLS; CDR2 reads YYNGEE. The CDR3 spells CASSVSEYYEQYF. Written as DNA, the CDR3 is TGTGCCAGCAGCGTATCGGAGTACTACGAGCAGTACTTC.

This rearrangement joins TRBV6-5 to TRBJ1-2; D gene uncertain. The germline V and J ends were trimmed by 8 bases and 3 bases, with 13 bases remaining between them. Per germline, CDR1 MNHEY and CDR2 SVGAGI. The CDR3 sequence is 13 residues long. The CDR3 here is CASERSGYYGYTF. The CDR3 DNA follows: TGTGCCAGCGAGCGTTCGGGTTACTATGGCTACACCTTC.